These T cell receptor beta chains were read from a single sample in a study of vaccination effects on CD4 cells after COVID-19. TCRdb keeps only in-frame clones here, not all; method: immunoSEQ multiplex PCR. The repertoire holds about 38,000 clones, roughly 70% seen once, with 20% to 25% in the top ten. No antigen is known for these receptors. Sequencing used CD4+ T cells from PBMCs cultured with SARS-CoV-2 spike peptides, obtained before COVID-19 vaccination. The receptor set was obtained from a human donor who received a COVID-19 vaccine. Both conserved end residues are part of each CDR3. Fields, in order: D gene, V gene, J gene, clone size, CDR3 protein, CDR3 DNA. A D gene is named only where the DNA matches it firmly. The size of a clone is reported for some rows only, either as once, few or many, or as a class for expanded clones.

d_gene: TRBD2
v_gene: TRBV7-2
j_gene: TRBJ2-7
abundance: -
CDR3aa: CASSRAGAYEQYF
CDR3nt: TGTGCCAGCAGCAGGGCGGGAGCCTACGAGCAGTACTTC

d_gene: -
v_gene: TRBV6-5
j_gene: TRBJ2-2
abundance: few
CDR3aa: CASRVTGELFF
CDR3nt: TGTGCCAGCCGGGTTACCGGGGAGCTGTTTTTT

d_gene: -
v_gene: TRBV12-3/TRBV12-4
j_gene: TRBJ2-1
abundance: -
CDR3aa: CASSSLFNEQFF
CDR3nt: TGTGCCAGCAGTTCCCTCTTCAATGAGCAGTTCTTC

d_gene: -
v_gene: TRBV27
j_gene: TRBJ1-2
abundance: -
CDR3aa: CASSEPEPGTNYGYTF
CDR3nt: TGTGCCAGCAGCGAGCCAGAACCAGGGACTAACTATGGCTACACCTTC

d_gene: TRBD1
v_gene: TRBV5-4
j_gene: TRBJ1-2
abundance: few
CDR3aa: CASSPSGQGIYGYTF
CDR3nt: TGTGCCAGCAGCCCGTCGGGACAGGGGATCTATGGCTACACCTTC

d_gene: -
v_gene: TRBV11-2
j_gene: TRBJ1-2
abundance: few
CDR3aa: CASSLEASSGYTF
CDR3nt: TGTGCCAGCAGCTTAGAGGCATCTTCGGGCTACACCTTC

d_gene: -
v_gene: TRBV4-2
j_gene: TRBJ1-3
abundance: -
CDR3aa: CASSQEWESGNTIYF
CDR3nt: TGTGCCAGCAGCCAAGAATGGGAATCCGGAAACACCATATATTTT

d_gene: -
v_gene: TRBV6-5
j_gene: TRBJ2-5
abundance: -
CDR3aa: CASSYSSLQETQYF
CDR3nt: TGTGCCAGCAGTTACTCGAGCCTTCAAGAGACCCAGTACTTC

d_gene: TRBD2
v_gene: TRBV19
j_gene: TRBJ2-2
abundance: -
CDR3aa: CATRLAGNTGELFF
CDR3nt: TGTGCCACCAGACTAGCGGGGAACACCGGGGAGCTGTTTTTT

d_gene: TRBD2
v_gene: TRBV3-1/TRBV3-2
j_gene: TRBJ2-3
abundance: -
CDR3aa: CASSPSGATSTDTQYF
CDR3nt: TGTGCCAGCAGCCCTAGCGGGGCAACTAGCACAGATACGCAGTATTTT

d_gene: -
v_gene: TRBV14
j_gene: TRBJ2-3
abundance: -
CDR3aa: CASSQLPRSTDTQYF
CDR3nt: TGTGCCAGCAGCCAACTCCCGAGAAGCACAGATACGCAGTATTTT

d_gene: TRBD1
v_gene: TRBV11-3
j_gene: TRBJ1-3
abundance: -
CDR3aa: CASSRDSSGNTIYF
CDR3nt: TGTGCCAGCAGCCGGGACAGCTCTGGAAACACCATATATTTT

d_gene: TRBD1
v_gene: TRBV10-3
j_gene: TRBJ2-3
abundance: -
CDR3aa: CAIRSGTGADTQYF
CDR3nt: TGTGCCATCAGATCCGGGACAGGGGCAGATACGCAGTATTTT

d_gene: -
v_gene: TRBV3-1/TRBV3-2
j_gene: TRBJ1-1
abundance: -
CDR3aa: CASSQNLRVEAEAFF
CDR3nt: TGTGCCAGCAGCCAGAATCTTAGGGTGGAAGCTGAAGCTTTCTTT

d_gene: TRBD1
v_gene: TRBV29-1
j_gene: TRBJ2-7
abundance: few
CDR3aa: CSVATGAISYEQYF
CDR3nt: TGCAGCGTCGCGACAGGGGCGATCTCCTACGAGCAGTACTTC

d_gene: -
v_gene: TRBV4-3
j_gene: TRBJ1-1
abundance: once
CDR3aa: CASSQGREGRTFF
CDR3nt: TGCGCCAGCAGCCAAGGGAGGGAGGGTAGGACTTTCTTT